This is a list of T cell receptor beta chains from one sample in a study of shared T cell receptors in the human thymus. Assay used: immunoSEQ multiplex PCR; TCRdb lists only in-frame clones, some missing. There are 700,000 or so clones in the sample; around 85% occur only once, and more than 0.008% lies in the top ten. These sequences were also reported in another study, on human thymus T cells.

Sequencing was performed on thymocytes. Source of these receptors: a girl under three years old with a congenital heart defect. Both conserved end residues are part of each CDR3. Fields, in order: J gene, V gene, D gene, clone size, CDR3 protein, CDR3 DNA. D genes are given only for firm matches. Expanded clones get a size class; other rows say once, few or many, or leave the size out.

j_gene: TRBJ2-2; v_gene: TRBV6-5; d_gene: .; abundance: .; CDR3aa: CASSYSTGGNTGELFF; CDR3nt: TGTGCCAGCAGTTACTCGACAGGCGGGAACACCGGGGAGCTGTTTTTT
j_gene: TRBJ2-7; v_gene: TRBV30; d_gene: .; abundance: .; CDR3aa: CAWTVDSTYEQYF; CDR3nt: TGTGCCTGGACCGTGGACAGTACCTACGAGCAGTACTTC
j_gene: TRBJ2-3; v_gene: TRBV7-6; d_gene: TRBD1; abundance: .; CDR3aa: CASSLRDRGTTDTQYF; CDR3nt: TGTGCCAGCAGCTTAAGGGACAGGGGAACCACAGATACGCAGTATTTT
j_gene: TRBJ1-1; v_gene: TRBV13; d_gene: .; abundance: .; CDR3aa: CASSPLTGMNTEAFF; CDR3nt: TGTGCCAGCAGCCCACTGACAGGCATGAACACTGAAGCTTTCTTT
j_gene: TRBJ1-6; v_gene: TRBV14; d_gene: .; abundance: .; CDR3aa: CASRDSGDTNSPLHF; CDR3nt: TGTGCCAGCAGAGACTCAGGGGACACTAATTCACCCCTCCACTTT
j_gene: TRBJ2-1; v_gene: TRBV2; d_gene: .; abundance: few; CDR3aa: CASSEGAERVGEQFF; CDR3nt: TGTGCCAGCAGTGAAGGGGCGGAGAGGGTCGGTGAGCAGTTCTTC
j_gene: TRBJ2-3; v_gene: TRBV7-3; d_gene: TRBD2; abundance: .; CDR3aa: CASSLTSGTSGGYTDTQYF; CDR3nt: TGTGCCAGCAGCTTAACCTCCGGGACTAGCGGGGGATACACAGATACGCAGTATTTT
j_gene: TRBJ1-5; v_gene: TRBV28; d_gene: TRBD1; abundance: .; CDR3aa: CASTFSRDRESVLSNQPQHF; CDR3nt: TGTGCCAGCACATTCTCCCGGGACAGGGAGTCGGTCCTTAGCAATCAGCCCCAGCATTTT
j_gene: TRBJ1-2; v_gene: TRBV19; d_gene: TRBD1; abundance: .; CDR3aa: CASSTGASYGYTF; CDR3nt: TGTGCCAGTTCGACAGGGGCTAGCTATGGCTACACCTTC
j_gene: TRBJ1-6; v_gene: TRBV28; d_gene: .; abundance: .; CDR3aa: CASSDQEEYSPLHF; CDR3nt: TGTGCCAGCAGTGACCAGGAGGAGTATTCACCCCTCCACTTT
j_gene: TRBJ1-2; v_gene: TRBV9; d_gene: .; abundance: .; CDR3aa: CASSVQPGANYGYTF; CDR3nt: TGTGCCAGCAGCGTTCAACCTGGAGCTAACTATGGCTACACCTTC
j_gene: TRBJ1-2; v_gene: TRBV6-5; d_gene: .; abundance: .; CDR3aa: CASSYTTDYGYTF; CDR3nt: TGTGCCAGCAGTTACACGACAGACTATGGCTACACCTTC
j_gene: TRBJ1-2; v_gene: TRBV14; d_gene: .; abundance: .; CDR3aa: CASSQDLVPSFGYTF; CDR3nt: TGTGCCAGCAGCCAAGATTTGGTCCCCAGTTTTGGCTACACCTTC
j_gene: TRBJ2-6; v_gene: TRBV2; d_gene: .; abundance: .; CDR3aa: CASRWTESSGANVLTF; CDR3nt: TGTGCCAGCAGATGGACAGAAAGCTCTGGGGCCAACGTCCTGACTTTC
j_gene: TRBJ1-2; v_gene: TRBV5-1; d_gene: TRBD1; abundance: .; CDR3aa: CASSLATGQGHYGYTF; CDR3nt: TGCGCCAGCAGCTTGGCTACAGGACAGGGGCACTATGGCTACACCTTC
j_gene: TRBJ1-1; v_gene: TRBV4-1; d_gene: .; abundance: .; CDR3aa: CASSQVGQGNTEAFF; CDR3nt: TGCGCCAGCAGCCAAGTGGGCCAGGGGAACACTGAAGCTTTCTTT
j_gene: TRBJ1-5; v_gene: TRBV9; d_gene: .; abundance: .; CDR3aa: CASSVSSGARQPQHF; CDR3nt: TGTGCCAGCAGCGTATCTTCAGGGGCTCGTCAGCCCCAGCATTTT
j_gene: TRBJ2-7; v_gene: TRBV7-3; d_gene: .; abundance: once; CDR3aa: CASSTKQGYEQYF; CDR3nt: TGTGCCAGCAGCACTAAACAGGGCTACGAGCAGTACTTC
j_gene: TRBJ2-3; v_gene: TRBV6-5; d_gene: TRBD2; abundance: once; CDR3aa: CASSQGLTTDTQYF; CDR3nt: TGTGCCAGCAGTCAGGGACTAACTACAGATACGCAGTATTTT
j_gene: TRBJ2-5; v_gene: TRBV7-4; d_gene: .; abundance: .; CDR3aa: CASSAHGSQETQYF; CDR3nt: TGTGCCAGCAGCGCCCACGGGTCCCAAGAGACCCAGTACTTC
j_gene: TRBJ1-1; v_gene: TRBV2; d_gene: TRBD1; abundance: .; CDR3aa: CARGQGPFSGDTEAFF; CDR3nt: TGTGCCAGGGGACAGGGGCCATTTAGTGGGGACACTGAAGCTTTCTTT
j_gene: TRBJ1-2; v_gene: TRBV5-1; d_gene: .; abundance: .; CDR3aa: CASSFGRARGYTF; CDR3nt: TGCGCCAGCAGCTTTGGCAGGGCGCGTGGCTACACCTTC
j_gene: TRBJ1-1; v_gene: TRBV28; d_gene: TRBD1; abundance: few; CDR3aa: CASNPKGTGKTEAFF; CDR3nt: TGTGCCAGCAACCCGAAGGGGACAGGGAAGACTGAAGCTTTCTTT
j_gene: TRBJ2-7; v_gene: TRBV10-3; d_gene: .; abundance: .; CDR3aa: CAIKVGGETYEQYF; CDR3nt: TGTGCCATCAAGGTAGGAGGGGAAACCTACGAGCAGTACTTC
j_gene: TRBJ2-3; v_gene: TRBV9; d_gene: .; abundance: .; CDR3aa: CASSGKGEDTQYF; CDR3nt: TGTGCCAGCAGCGGGAAGGGGGAAGATACGCAGTATTTT
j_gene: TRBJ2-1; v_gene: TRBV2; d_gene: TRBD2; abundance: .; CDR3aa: CASGPAGGKYNEQFF; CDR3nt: TGTGCCAGCGGACCCGCGGGGGGCAAGTACAATGAGCAGTTCTTC
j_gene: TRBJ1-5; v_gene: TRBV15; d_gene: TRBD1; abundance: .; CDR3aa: CATSRDGRDSPGPQHF; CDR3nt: TGTGCCACCAGCAGAGATGGGCGGGACAGCCCAGGGCCCCAGCATTTT
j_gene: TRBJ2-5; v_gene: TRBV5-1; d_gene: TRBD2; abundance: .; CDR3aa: CASSFRTSGQETQYF; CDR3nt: TGCGCCAGCAGCTTCCGGACTAGCGGCCAAGAGACCCAGTACTTC
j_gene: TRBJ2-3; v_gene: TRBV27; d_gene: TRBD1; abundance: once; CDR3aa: CASSPLGQGMVVSPDTQYF; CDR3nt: TGTGCCAGCAGTCCCCTAGGACAGGGGATGGTAGTCTCACCGGATACGCAGTATTTT
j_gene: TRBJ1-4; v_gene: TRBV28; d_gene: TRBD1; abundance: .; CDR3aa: CASSKGTGGLANEKLFF; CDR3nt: TGTGCCAGCAGTAAAGGGACAGGGGGCCTTGCTAATGAAAAACTGTTTTTT
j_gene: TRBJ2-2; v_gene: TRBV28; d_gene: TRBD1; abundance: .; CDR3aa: CASSFTPIVGTGPRRTGELFF; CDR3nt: TGTGCCAGCAGTTTTACCCCTATCGTAGGGACAGGGCCTCGAAGAACCGGGGAGCTGTTTTTT
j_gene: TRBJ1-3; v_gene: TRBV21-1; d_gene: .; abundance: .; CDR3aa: CASSNLVDRSDYSGNTIYF; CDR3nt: TGTGCCAGCAGCAACCTAGTAGATCGAAGTGACTACTCTGGAAACACCATATATTTT
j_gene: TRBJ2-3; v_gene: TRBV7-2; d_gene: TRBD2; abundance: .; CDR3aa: CASSLQLSGGLRDLTQYF; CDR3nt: TGTGCCAGCAGCTTACAACTTAGCGGGGGCCTTAGGGATCTTACGCAGTATTTT
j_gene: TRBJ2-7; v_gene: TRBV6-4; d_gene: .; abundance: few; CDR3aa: CASRPSGDEQYF; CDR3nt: TGTGCCAGCAGACCCTCGGGGGACGAGCAGTACTTC
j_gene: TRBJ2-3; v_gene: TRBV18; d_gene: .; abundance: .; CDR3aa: CASSLPLTTDTQYF; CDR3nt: TGTGCCAGCTCACTTCCGTTGACTACAGATACGCAGTATTTT
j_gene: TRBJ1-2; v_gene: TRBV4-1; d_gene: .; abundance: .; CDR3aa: CASSRFSYWARSYTF; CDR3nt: TGCGCCAGCAGCCGGTTCTCGTACTGGGCAAGAAGCTACACCTTC
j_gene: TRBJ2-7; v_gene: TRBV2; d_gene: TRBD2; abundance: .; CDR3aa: CASGEQRGRSYEQYF; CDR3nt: TGTGCCAGCGGGGAGCAGCGGGGGAGGTCCTACGAGCAGTACTTC
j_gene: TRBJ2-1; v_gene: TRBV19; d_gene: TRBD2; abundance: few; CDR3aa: CASSITSGGIYNEQFF; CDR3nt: TGTGCCAGTAGTATAACGAGCGGGGGAATTTACAATGAGCAGTTCTTC
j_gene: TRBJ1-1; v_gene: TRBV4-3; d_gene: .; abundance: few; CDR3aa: CASSQIGSGATEAFF; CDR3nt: TGCGCCAGCAGCCAAATAGGGAGCGGGGCCACTGAAGCTTTCTTT
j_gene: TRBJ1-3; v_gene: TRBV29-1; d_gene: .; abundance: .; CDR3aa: CSVEGLQGNTIYF; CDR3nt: TGCAGCGTTGAAGGGTTACAGGGAAACACCATATATTTT
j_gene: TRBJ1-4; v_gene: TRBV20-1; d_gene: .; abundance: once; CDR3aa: CSVSANEKLFF; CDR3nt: TGCAGTGTAAGCGCTAATGAAAAACTGTTTTTT
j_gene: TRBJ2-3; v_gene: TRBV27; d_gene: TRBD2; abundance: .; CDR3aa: CASSLSSGGAADTQYF; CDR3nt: TGTGCCAGCAGTTTAAGTAGCGGGGGGGCGGCGGATACGCAGTATTTT
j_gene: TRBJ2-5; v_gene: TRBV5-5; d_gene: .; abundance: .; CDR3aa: CASSPGLLRDGQYF; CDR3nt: TGTGCCAGCAGCCCCGGACTACTAAGAGATGGCCAGTACTTC
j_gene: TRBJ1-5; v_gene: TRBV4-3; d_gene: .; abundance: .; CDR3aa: CASSQDFVREGSAGQPQHF; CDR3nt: TGCGCCAGCAGCCAAGATTTCGTCAGGGAAGGTAGTGCAGGCCAGCCCCAGCATTTT
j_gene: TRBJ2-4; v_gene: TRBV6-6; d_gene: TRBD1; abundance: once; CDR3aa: CASKSRAGGNIQYF; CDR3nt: TGTGCCAGCAAAAGTAGGGCAGGGGGAAACATTCAGTACTTC
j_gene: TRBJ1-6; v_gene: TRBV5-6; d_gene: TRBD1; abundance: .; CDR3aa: CASSLAERGRHNSPLHF; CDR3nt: TGTGCCAGCAGCTTGGCGGAGAGGGGGCGTCATAATTCACCCCTCCACTTT
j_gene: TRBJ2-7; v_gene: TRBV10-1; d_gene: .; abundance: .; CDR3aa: CASSESLPAASYEQYF; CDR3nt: TGCGCCAGCAGTGAGTCCTTACCGGCAGCGTCCTACGAGCAGTACTTC
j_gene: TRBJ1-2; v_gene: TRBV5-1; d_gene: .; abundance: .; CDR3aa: CASSFAQLGAYGYTF; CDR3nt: TGCGCCAGCAGCTTTGCACAGCTGGGCGCCTATGGCTACACCTTC
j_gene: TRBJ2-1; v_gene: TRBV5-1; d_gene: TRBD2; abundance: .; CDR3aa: CASSWTSGGTYNEQFF; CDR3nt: TGCGCCAGCAGCTGGACTAGCGGGGGCACTTACAATGAGCAGTTCTTC
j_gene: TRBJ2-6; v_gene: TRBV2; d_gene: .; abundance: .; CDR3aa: CASDVGPGANVLTF; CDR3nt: TGTGCCAGCGACGTGGGCCCTGGGGCCAACGTCCTGACTTTC
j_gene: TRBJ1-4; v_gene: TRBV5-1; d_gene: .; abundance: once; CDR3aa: CASSLVALTARQVPNEKLFF; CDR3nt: TGCGCCAGCAGCTTGGTTGCCCTCACTGCTAGACAGGTCCCAAATGAAAAACTGTTTTTT
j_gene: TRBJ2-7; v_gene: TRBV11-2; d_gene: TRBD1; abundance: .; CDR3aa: CASSRRDSETYEQYF; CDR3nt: TGTGCCAGCAGCCGCCGGGACAGTGAAACCTACGAGCAGTACTTC
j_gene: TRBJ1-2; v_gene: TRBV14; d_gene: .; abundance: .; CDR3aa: CASSQAVDSGYTF; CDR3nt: TGTGCCAGCAGCCAAGCCGTGGACAGCGGCTACACCTTC